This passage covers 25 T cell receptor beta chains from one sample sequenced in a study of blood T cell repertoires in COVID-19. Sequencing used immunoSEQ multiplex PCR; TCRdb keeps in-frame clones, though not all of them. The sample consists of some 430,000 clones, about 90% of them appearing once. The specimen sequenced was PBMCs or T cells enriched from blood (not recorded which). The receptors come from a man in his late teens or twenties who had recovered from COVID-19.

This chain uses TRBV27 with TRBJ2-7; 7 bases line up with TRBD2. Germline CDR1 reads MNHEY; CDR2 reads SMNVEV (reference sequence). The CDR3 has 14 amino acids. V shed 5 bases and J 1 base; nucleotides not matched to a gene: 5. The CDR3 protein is CASSPGLVSYEQYF. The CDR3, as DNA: TGTGCCAGCAGTCCCGGACTAGTATCCTACGAGCAGTACTTC.

The CDR3 DNA reads TGTGCCAGCAGTTCCTCGAGAGATGGCTACACCTTC. Amino acid sequence: CASSSSRDGYTF. The rearrangement joins TRBV27 to TRBJ1-2; no reliable D call. Trimming stripped 4 bases from V and 6 bases from J, with 9 bases between. This CDR3 has 12 residues. The germline gives CDR1 MNHEY, CDR2 SMNVEV (reference sequence).

The CDR3 loop is CASSPTGLQPQHF. CDR3 bases: TGTGCCAGCAGCCCTACAGGGCTTCAGCCCCAGCATTTT. The gene calls are TRBV11-2 and TRBJ1-5, with D possibly TRBD1 on 6 matching bases. The germline CDR1 and CDR2 sequences are SGHAT and FQNNGV. V lost 5 bases and J lost 6, with 11 bases in between. The length of the CDR3 is 13 residues. The whole variable domain, filled in from reference TRBV11-2 and TRBJ1-5, reads EAGVAQSPRYKIIEKRQSVAFWCNPISGHATLYWYQQILGQGPKLLIQFQNNGVVDDSQLPKDRFSAERLKGVDSTLKIQPAKLEDSAVYLCASSPTGLQPQHFGDGTRLSIL.

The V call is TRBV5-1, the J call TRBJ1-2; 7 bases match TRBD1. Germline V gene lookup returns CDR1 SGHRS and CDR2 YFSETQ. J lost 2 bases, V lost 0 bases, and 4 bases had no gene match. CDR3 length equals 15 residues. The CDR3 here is CASSLGGTENYGYTF. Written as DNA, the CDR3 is TGCGCCAGCAGCTTGGGTGGGACAGAAAACTATGGCTACACCTTC.

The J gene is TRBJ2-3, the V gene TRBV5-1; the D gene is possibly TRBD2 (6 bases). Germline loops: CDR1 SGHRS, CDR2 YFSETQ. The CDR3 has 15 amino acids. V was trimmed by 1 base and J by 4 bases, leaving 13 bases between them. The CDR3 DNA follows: TGCGCCAGCAGCTTGTTGGGGTCGGGGGCAGATACGCAGTATTTT. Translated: CASSLLGSGADTQYF.

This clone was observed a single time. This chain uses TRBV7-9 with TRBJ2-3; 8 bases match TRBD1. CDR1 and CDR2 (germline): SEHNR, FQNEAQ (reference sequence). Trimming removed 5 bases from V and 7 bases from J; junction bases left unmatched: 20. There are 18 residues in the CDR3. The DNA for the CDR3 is TGTGCCAGCAGCACCGACAGGGGACGGCGGGGTAATTGGTATACGCAGTATTTT. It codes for CASSTDRGRRGNWYTQYF. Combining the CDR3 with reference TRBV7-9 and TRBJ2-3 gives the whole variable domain DTGVSQNPRHKITKRGQNVTFRCDPISEHNRLYWYRQTLGQGPEFLTYFQNEAQLEKSRLLSDRFSAERPKGSFSTLEIQRTEQGDSAMYLCASSTDRGRRGNWYTQYFGPGTRLTVL.

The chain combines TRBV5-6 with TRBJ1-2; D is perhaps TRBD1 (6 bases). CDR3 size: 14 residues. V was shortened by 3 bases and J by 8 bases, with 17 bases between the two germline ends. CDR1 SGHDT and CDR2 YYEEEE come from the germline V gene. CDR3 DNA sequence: TGTGCCAGCAGCTCCCAGACAGGCTCAGAAGGCTACACCTTC. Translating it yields CASSSQTGSEGYTF.

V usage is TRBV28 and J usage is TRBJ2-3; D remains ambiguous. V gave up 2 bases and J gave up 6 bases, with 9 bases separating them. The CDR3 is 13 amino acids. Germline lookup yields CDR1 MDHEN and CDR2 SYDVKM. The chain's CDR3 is CASSLGPRDTQYF. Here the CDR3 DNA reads TGTGCCAGCAGTTTAGGGCCCCGGGATACGCAGTATTTT.

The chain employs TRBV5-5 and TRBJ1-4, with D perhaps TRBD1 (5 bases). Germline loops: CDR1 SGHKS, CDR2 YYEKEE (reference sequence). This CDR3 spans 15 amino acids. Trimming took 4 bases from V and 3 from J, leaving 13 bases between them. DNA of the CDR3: TGTGCCAGCAGCCCGCCCGGGGGTGCTAATGAAAAACTGTTTTTT. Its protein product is CASSPPGGANEKLFF. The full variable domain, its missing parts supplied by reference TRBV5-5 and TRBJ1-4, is DAGVTQSPTHLIKTRGQQVTLRCSPISGHKSVSWYQQVLGQGPQFIFQYYEKEERGRGNFPDRFSARQFPNYSSELNVNALLLGDSALYLCASSPPGGANEKLFFGSGTQLSVL.

This CDR3 reads CASSLGQPLRTF. The DNA for the CDR3 is TGTGCCAGCAGCTTAGGACAGCCCCTTCGCACCTTC. The chain carries TRBV11-2 and TRBJ1-2; the D gene is possibly TRBD1 (5 bases). This CDR3 has 12 residues. CDR1 SGHAT and CDR2 FQNNGV come from the germline V gene. Deletions cut 1 base from V and 13 bases from J, with 13 bases between. Using reference TRBV11-2 and TRBJ1-2 for the parts outside the CDR3, the full variable domain is EAGVAQSPRYKIIEKRQSVAFWCNPISGHATLYWYQQILGQGPKLLIQFQNNGVVDDSQLPKDRFSAERLKGVDSTLKIQPAKLEDSAVYLCASSLGQPLRTFGSGTRLTVV.

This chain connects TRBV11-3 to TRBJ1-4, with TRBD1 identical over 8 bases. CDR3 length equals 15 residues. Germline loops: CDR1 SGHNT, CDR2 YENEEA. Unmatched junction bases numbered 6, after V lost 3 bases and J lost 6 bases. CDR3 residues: CASSFNTGGYEKLFF. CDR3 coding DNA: TGTGCCAGCAGCTTTAACACAGGGGGGTATGAAAAACTGTTTTTT.

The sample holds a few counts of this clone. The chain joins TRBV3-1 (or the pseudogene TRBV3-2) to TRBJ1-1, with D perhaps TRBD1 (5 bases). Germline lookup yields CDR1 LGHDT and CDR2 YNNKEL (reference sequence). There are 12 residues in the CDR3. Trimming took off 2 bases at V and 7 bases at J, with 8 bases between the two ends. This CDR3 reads CASSQMTDEAFF. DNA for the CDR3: TGTGCCAGCAGCCAAATGACAGATGAAGCTTTCTTT.

The CDR3 loop reads CASSLKRADGPQPQHF. CDR3 in DNA: TGTGCCAGCAGCCTAAAGCGGGCCGATGGTCCTCAGCCCCAGCATTTT. This chain connects TRBV14 to TRBJ1-5, with unresolved D. This CDR3 has 16 amino acids. The germline V and J ends were trimmed by 4 bases and 6 bases, with 19 bases remaining between them. Germline V gives CDR1 SGHDN, CDR2 FVKESK.

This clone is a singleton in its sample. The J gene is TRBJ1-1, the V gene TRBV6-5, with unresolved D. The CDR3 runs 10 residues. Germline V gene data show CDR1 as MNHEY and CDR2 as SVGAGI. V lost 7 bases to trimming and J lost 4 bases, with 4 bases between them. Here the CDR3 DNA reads TGTGCCAGCATTCTCACTGAAGCTTTCTTT. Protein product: CASILTEAFF.

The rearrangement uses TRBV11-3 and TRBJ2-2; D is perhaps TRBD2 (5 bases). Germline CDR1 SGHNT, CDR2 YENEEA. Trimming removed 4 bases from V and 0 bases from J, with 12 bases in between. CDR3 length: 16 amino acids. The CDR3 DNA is TGTGCCAGCAGCTCCCATTTCGGGACGAACACCGGGGAGCTGTTTTTT. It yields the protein CASSSHFGTNTGELFF. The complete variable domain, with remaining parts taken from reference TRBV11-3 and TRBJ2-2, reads EAGVVQSPRYKIIEKKQPVAFWCNPISGHNTLYWYLQNLGQGPELLIRYENEEAVDDSQLPKDRFSAERLKGVDSTLKIQPAELGDSAVYLCASSSHFGTNTGELFFGEGSRLTVL.

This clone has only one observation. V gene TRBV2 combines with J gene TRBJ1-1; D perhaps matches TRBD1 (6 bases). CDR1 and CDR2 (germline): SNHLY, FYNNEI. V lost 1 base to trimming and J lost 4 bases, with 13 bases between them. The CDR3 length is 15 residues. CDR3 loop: CASSEGGGLGTEAFF. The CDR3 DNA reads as TGTGCCAGCAGTGAAGGCGGGGGGCTGGGCACTGAAGCTTTCTTT.

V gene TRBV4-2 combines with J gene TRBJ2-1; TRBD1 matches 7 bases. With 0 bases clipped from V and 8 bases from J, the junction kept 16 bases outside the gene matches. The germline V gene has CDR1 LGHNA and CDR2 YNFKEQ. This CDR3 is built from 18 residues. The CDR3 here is CASSQDSTWDSLSYEQFF. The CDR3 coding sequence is TGTGCCAGCAGCCAAGATTCCACTTGGGACAGTTTAAGCTATGAGCAGTTCTTC.

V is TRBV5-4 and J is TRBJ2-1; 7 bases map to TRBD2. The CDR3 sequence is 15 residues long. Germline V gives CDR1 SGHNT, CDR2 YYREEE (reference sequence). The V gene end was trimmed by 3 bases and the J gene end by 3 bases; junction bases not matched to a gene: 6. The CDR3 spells CASSWERDGYNEQFF. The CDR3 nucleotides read TGTGCCAGCAGCTGGGAGCGGGACGGCTACAATGAGCAGTTCTTC.

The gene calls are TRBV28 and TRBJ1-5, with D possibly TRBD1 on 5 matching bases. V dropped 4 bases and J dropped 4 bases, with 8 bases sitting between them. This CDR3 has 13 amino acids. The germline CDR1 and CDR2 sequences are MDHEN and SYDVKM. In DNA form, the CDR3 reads TGTGCCAGCAGTTGGAGGGGTAATCAGCCCCAGCATTTT. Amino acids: CASSWRGNQPQHF.

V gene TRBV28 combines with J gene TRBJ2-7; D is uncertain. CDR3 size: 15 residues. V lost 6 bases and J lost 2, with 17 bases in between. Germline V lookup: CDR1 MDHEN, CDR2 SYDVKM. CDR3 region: CASSPLDTTPYEQYF. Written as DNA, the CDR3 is TGTGCCAGCAGCCCCTTAGATACCACCCCCTACGAGCAGTACTTC. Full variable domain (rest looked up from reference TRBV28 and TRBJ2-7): DVKVTQSSRYLVKRTGEKVFLECVQDMDHENMFWYRQDPGLGLRLIYFSYDVKMKEKGDIPEGYSVSREKKERFSLILESASTNQTSMYLCASSPLDTTPYEQYFGPGTRLTVT.

The CDR3 loop is CASRVGTGVGYNEQFF. DNA for the CDR3: TGTGCCAGCAGAGTGGGGACGGGAGTCGGCTACAATGAGCAGTTCTTC. The chain links TRBV11-2 to TRBJ2-1; D possibly corresponds to TRBD2 (6 bases). V lost 6 bases, J lost 3 bases, and 18 bases lay in between. From germline, CDR1 is SGHAT and CDR2 FQNNGV. The length of the CDR3 is 16 residues.

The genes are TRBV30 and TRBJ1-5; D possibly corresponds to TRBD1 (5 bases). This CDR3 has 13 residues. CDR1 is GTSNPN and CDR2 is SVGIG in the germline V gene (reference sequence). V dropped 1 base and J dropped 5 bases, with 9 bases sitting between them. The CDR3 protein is CAWSAGGDQPQHF. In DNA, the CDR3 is TGTGCCTGGAGTGCAGGAGGGGATCAGCCCCAGCATTTT.

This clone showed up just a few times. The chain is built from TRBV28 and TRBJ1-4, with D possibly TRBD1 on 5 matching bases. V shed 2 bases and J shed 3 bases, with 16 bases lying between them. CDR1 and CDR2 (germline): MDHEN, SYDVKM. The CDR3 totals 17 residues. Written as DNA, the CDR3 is TGTGCCAGCAGTTTAACTGATTGGGGCAGGTCTAATGAAAAACTGTTTTTT. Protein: CASSLTDWGRSNEKLFF. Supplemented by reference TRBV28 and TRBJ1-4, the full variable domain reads DVKVTQSSRYLVKRTGEKVFLECVQDMDHENMFWYRQDPGLGLRLIYFSYDVKMKEKGDIPEGYSVSREKKERFSLILESASTNQTSMYLCASSLTDWGRSNEKLFFGSGTQLSVL.

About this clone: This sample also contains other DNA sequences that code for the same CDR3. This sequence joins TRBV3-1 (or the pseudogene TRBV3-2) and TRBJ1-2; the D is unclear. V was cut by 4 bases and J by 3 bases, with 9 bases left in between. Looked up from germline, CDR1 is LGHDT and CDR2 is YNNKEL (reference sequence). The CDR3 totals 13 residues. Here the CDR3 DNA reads TGTGCCAGCAGCCCAGGAACAGACTATGGCTACACCTTC. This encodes CASSPGTDYGYTF.

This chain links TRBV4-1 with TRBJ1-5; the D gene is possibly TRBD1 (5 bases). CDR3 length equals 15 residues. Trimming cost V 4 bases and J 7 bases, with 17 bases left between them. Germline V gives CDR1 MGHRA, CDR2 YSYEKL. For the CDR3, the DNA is TGCGCCAGCAGCCGGTATTGGGAGGGGAACCAGCCCCAGCATTTT. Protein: CASSRYWEGNQPQHF.